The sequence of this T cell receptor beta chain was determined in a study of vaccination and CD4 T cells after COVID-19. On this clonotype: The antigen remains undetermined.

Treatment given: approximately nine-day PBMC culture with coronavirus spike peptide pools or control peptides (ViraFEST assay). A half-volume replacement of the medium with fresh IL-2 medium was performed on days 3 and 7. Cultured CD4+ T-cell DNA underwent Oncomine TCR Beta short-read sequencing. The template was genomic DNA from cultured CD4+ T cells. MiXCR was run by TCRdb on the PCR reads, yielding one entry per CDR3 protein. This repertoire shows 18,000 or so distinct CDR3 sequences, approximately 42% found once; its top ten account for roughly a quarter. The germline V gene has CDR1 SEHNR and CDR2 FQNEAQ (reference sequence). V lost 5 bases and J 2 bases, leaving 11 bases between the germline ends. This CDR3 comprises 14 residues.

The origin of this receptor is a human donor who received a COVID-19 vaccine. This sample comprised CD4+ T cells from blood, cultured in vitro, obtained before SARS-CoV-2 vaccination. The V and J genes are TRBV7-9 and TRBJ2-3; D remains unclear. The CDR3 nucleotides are TGTGCCAGCAGCCCCCGGATCGTCACAGATACGCAGTATTTT. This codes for CASSPRIVTDTQYF. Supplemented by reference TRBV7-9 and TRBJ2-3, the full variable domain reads DTGVSQNPRHKITKRGQNVTFRCDPISEHNRLYWYRQTLGQGPEFLTYFQNEAQLEKSRLLSDRFSAERPKGSFSTLEIQRTEQGDSAMYLCASSPRIVTDTQYFGPGTRLTVL.